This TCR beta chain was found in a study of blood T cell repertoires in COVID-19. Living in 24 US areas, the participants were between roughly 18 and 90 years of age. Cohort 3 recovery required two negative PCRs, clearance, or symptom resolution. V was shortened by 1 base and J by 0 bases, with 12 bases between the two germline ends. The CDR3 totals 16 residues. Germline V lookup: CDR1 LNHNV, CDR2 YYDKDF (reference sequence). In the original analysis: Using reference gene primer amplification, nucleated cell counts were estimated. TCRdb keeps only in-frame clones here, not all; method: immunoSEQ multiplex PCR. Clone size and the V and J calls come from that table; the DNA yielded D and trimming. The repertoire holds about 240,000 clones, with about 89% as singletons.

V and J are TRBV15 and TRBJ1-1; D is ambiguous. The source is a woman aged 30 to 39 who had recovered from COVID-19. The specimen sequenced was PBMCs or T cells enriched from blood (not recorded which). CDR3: CATSRALGAMNTEAFF. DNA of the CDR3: TGTGCCACCAGCAGAGCCTTGGGAGCAATGAACACTGAAGCTTTCTTT.